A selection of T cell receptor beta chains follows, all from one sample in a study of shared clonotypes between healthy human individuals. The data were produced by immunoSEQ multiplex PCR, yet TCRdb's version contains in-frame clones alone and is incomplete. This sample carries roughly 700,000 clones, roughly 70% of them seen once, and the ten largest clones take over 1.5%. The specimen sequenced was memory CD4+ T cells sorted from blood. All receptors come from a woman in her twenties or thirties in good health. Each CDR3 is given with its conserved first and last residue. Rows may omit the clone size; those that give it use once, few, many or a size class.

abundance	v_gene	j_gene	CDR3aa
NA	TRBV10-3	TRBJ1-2	CAISAAENYGYTF
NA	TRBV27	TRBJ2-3	CASNNGLASAQYF
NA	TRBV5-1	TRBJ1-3	CASSGDGRLSGNTIYF
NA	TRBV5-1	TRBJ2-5	CASSFSTQETQYF
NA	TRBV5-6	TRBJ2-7	CASSLGARSYEQYF
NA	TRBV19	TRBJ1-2	CASSTLTGSFYGYTF
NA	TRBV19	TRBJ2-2	CASSVDSRNTGELFF
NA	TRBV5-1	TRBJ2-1	CASSPLWDEQFF
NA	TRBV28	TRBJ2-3	CASRLQGAADTQYF
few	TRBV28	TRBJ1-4	CASSLKGGESQFF
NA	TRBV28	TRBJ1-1	CASSEQGLGAFF
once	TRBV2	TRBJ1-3	CASRTGIGNTIYF
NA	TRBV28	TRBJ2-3	CATSSSVPSTDTQYF
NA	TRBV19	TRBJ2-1	CASRTGLAANEQFF
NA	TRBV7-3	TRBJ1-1	CASSLKGKDTEAFF
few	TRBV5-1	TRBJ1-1	CASSLAPGTPNTEAFF
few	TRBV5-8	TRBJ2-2	CARSETTGELFF
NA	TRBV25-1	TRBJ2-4	CASSEGRVGKNIQYF
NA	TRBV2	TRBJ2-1	CASSGDNRQFF
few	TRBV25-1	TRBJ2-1	CASSDSGTGSTYNEQFF
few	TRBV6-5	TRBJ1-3	CASGPTGSSGNTIYF
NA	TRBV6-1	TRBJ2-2	CASSVAGTTGELFF
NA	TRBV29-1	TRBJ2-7	CSVRGDRGSYEQYF
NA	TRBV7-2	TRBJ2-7	CASSTGQGYEQYF
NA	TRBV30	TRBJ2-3	CAWSRQGAADTQYF
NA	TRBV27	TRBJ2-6	CASRLGQNSGANVLTF
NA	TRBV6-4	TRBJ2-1	CASSGEVGQGLSEQFF
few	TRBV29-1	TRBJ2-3	CSGLRSRTDTQYF
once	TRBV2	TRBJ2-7	CASRLEDHLYEQYF
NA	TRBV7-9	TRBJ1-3	CASSRRRGGNTIYF
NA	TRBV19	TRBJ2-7	CASSITSGSYEQYF
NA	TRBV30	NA	CAWTRTSDHYEQYF
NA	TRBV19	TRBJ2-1	CASSLGQGMYNEQFF
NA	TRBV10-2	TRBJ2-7	CASSEGRGRLGNEQYF
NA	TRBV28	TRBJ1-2	CASSLLLGVSYGYTF
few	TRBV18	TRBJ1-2	CASSLETVILGYTF
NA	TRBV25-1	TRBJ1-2	CASSGGTGVNYGYTF
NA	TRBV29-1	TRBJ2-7	CSTRTSPSSYEQYF
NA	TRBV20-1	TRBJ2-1	CSARNGHEQFF
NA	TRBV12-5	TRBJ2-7	CASGPRLGQPYEQYF
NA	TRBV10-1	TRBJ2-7	CASSESSGRHEQYF
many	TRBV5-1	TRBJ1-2	CASSFDPLGNGYTF
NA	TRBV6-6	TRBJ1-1	CASMEAINTEAFF
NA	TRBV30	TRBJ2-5	CAWKSLQETQYF
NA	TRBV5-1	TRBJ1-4	CASSFVGQNKEKLFF
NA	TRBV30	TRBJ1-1	CAWSVLEFNTEAFF
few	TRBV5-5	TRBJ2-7	CASSALTGNRLYEQYF
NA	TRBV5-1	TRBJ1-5	CASSLGGERQPQHF
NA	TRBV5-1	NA	CASSPDRVPYEQYF
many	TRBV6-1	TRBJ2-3	CASSQYRGDTQYF
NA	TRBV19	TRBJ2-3	CASSQTGTDTQYF
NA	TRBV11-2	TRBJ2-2	CASSLLAGGNTGELFF
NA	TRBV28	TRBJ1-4	CASSPQGNGYNEKLFF